These 7 T cell receptor beta chains were all obtained from the same sample, sequenced in a study of beta chain features in type 1 diabetes. Overall study findings and caveats: Within each of all four CD4+ subsets, Type 1 diabetes patients had TCRB CDR3s that were moderately but significantly shorter.

These TCRs are of unknown antigen specificity. Every isolated RNA sample was fully reverse transcribed, so sequencing captured expressed TCRB transcripts. TCRdb's copy holds only in-frame clones and misses some; the assay was immunoSEQ multiplex PCR. The sample yields around 150,000 clones, just over 8% seen once. Sequencing was carried out using central memory CD4+ T cells from blood. The source of these receptors is a woman aged 18-29 years with type 1 diabetes.

This rearrangement joins TRBV18 to TRBJ2-1; 11 nucleotides align to TRBD1. Germline CDR1 reads KGHSH; CDR2 reads LQKENI. Losses at the gene ends were 4 bases for V and 8 bases for J; bases not matched to a gene: 7. This CDR3 region has 15 residues. The CDR3 spells CASSLSGTGGHEQFF. The CDR3 region has the DNA TGTGCCAGCTCACTGTCCGGGACAGGGGGACATGAGCAGTTCTTC.

This CDR3 reads CASSVRWSGGGEQFF. The CDR3 DNA is TGTGCCAGCAGCGTTCGGTGGAGCGGGGGGGGCGAGCAGTTCTTC. The V gene is TRBV7-2, the J gene TRBJ2-1; 10 bases map to TRBD2. The ends lost 5 bases at V and 10 bases at J; junction bases unmatched: 11. Per the germline V gene, CDR1 is SGHTA and CDR2 is FQGNSA. The CDR3 has 15 residues. Full variable domain (rest looked up from reference TRBV7-2 and TRBJ2-1): GAGVSQSPSNKVTEKGKDVELRCDPISGHTALYWYRQSLGQGLEFLIYFQGNSAPDKSGLPSDRFSAERTGGSVSTLTIQRTQQEDSAVYLCASSVRWSGGGEQFFGPGTRLTVL.

V is TRBV9 and J is TRBJ2-7; 9 nucleotides agree with TRBD2. The CDR3 covers 16 residues. The V segment lost 0 bases and the J segment 3 bases; nucleotides outside the gene matches: 7. Germline V gene sequence: CDR1 SGDLS, CDR2 YYNGEE. CDR3 region: CASSVETSGGFYEQYF. In DNA, the CDR3 is TGTGCCAGCAGCGTAGAGACTAGCGGCGGGTTCTACGAGCAGTACTTC.

This clone was seen only a few times. The V gene is TRBV27, the J gene TRBJ1-5, with TRBD1 matching 12 bases. The CDR3 length is 17 residues. Germline CDR1 is MNHEY and CDR2 is SMNVEV (reference sequence). After removal of 1 base from V and 6 bases from J, the junction contained 7 bases not matched to a gene. CDR3: CASSLLGGQGARQPQHF. The CDR3 DNA is TGTGCCAGCAGTTTATTGGGGGGACAGGGGGCGCGTCAGCCCCAGCATTTT.

This clone was observed many times. This chain uses TRBV28 with TRBJ2-1; D not resolved. The CDR3 runs to 11 residues. In germline, CDR1 is MDHEN, CDR2 SYDVKM. Trimming shortened V by 5 bases and J by 4 bases, and 3 bases separated the two germline ends. The CDR3 coding sequence is TGTGCCAGCAGTGTATACAATGAGCAGTTCTTC. It specifies CASSVYNEQFF. The variable domain in full, with the rest retrieved from reference TRBV28 and TRBJ2-1, is DVKVTQSSRYLVKRTGEKVFLECVQDMDHENMFWYRQDPGLGLRLIYFSYDVKMKEKGDIPEGYSVSREKKERFSLILESASTNQTSMYLCASSVYNEQFFGPGTRLTVL.

This rearrangement joins TRBV19 to TRBJ2-7; 7 bases line up with TRBD1. Germline CDR1 is LNHDA and CDR2 is SQIVND (reference sequence). With V trimmed by 1 base and J by 3 bases, 9 bases remained unmatched. CDR3 size: 16 residues. The CDR3: CASSIAQTGQGYEQYF. The CDR3 nucleotides are TGTGCCAGTAGTATAGCCCAGACAGGGCAGGGCTACGAGCAGTACTTC.

The chain combines TRBV28 with TRBJ1-3; 8 positions agree with TRBD1. Germline V gene data show CDR1 as MDHEN and CDR2 as SYDVKM. The CDR3 runs to 15 residues. V was pared by 6 bases and J by 4 bases, with 8 bases of the junction left unmatched. This CDR3 is CASSPDRARGNTIYF. The CDR3 nucleotides read TGTGCCAGCAGCCCGGACAGGGCGCGCGGAAACACCATATATTTT.